This T cell receptor (beta chain) was profiled in a study of blood T cell repertoires in COVID-19. Study in general: Some COVID-19 samples were acute and others convalescent; all came from the United States, Italy and Spain.

The CDR3 has 17 residues. The germline gives CDR1 MNHEY, CDR2 SMNVEV (reference sequence). Trimming left V 2 bases short and J 0 bases short, with 17 bases between. Sequenced by immunoSEQ multiplex PCR; TCRdb stores in-frame clones only, minus some. The table includes a few hundred thousand clones, 85% detected once. Participants were aged about 18 to 89 years from about two dozen US areas. This chain connects TRBV27 to TRBJ2-7; possible D gene TRBD1, 5 bases. What was sequenced was PBMCs or T cells enriched from blood (not recorded which). This TCR came from a woman aged 45-65 years who had been exposed to COVID-19. CDR3 coding DNA: TGTGCCAGCAGTTTAGGTCAGGGCTCTTCGAGCTCCTACGAGCAGTACTTC. Encoded protein: CASSLGQGSSSSYEQYF.